This T cell receptor (beta chain) was found in a study of T cell responses to AZD1222 COVID-19 vaccine. This table comes from immunoSEQ multiplex PCR, and its TCRdb copy is limited to in-frame clones, with some not included. The table has 120,000 or so clones, around nine tenths seen once; the top ten hold less than 30%. V lost 5 bases, J lost 2 bases, and 12 bases lay in between. The CDR3 is 15 residues long. The germline V gene encodes CDR1 SGHTA and CDR2 FQGNSA. This TCR was recovered from an adult in good health. The chain couples TRBV7-2 to TRBJ2-2; D is perhaps TRBD1 or TRBD2 (5 bases each). The starting material was peripheral blood, obtained on day 0 of AZD1222 vaccination. The CDR3 region is CASSPWDGNTGELFF. For the CDR3, the DNA is TGTGCCAGCAGCCCGTGGGACGGAAACACCGGGGAGCTGTTTTTT.